This TCR beta chain was identified during a study of blood T cell repertoires in COVID-19. Germline V gene sequence: CDR1 LGHNA, CDR2 YNFKEQ. The length of the CDR3 is 17 residues. Trimming took off 0 bases at V and 3 bases at J, with 16 bases between the two ends. Sequencing was performed with immunoSEQ multiplex PCR; in TCRdb, only in-frame clones are kept and a portion is missing. Seen here are under 250,000 clones, more than 75% observed once, and the top ten hold roughly 13%. This sequence joins TRBV4-2 and TRBJ2-3, with D maybe TRBD1 (6 bases). The TCR was taken from a human donor in a cohort sampled during active COVID-19. The source material was peripheral blood. The CDR3 sequence: CASSQEGPGATTDTQYF. CDR3 DNA sequence: TGTGCCAGCAGCCAAGAAGGCCCAGGGGCCACGACAGATACGCAGTATTTT.